These 20 T cell receptor beta chains were sequenced from one sample in a study of T cell clonality in common variable immunodeficiency (dated by TCRdb to 2013 to 2016). Library preparation employed the immunoSEQ multiplex PCR assay. This is the immuneACCESS table as TCRdb keeps it, with only in-frame sequences that have V and J called. A part of the clones is gone; compared with another copy, unresolved V genes explain less than half, and the rest is unexplained. For this sample the table reports about 50,000 clones, with no clone seen just once. Together, the top ten hold just over 2% of the sample. The specimen sequenced was peripheral blood mononuclear cells. The receptor source for this set is a person between 18 and 75 years old in good health.

Details on this clone: A junction end diverges from the germline sequence, so it may reflect a read error. The sequenced fragment ends 3 residues before the CDR3 boundary, so the rest is inferred from the germline J gene. V and J are TRBV5-1 and TRBJ2-3; TRBD1 might be the D (5 bases). The CDR3 is made up of 14 amino acids. In germline, CDR1 is SGHRS, CDR2 YFSETQ. Partial CDR3 DNA: TGCGCCAGCGGCTTGGGGCAGTACACAGATACG. It translates to CASGLGQYTDT. The whole CDR3 sequence is CASGLGQYTDTQYF. Full variable domain (remainder filled in from reference TRBV5-1 and TRBJ2-3): KAGVTQTPRYLIKTRGQQVTLSCSPISGHRSVSWYQQTPGQGLQFLFEYFSETQRNKGNFPGRFSGRQFSNSRSEMNVSTLELGDSALYLCASGLGQYTDTQYFGPGTRLTVL.

At least ten counts were recorded for this clone. The sequence runs out 3 residues before the end of the CDR3; the remainder is reconstructed from the germline J gene. This chain connects TRBV29-1 to TRBJ2-1; no clear D gene. V lost 6 bases, J lost 0 bases, and 15 bases lay in between. The CDR3 has 15 amino acids. Germline values: CDR1 SQVTM, CDR2 ANQGSEA. The chain's CDR3 is CSVDRSSSSYNEQFF. The CDR3 bases that were read are TGCAGCGTCGATAGATCCTCGAGCTCCTACAATGAG.

This clone was recorded at least ten times. The CDR3 end falls 3 residues outside the read, so it is completed with the germline J gene. The sample carries other DNA sequences with the same CDR3. The J gene is TRBJ2-5, the V gene TRBV20-1; D unresolved. This CDR3 spans 13 amino acids. Per germline, CDR1 DFQATT and CDR2 SNEGSKA (reference sequence). The germline V and J ends were trimmed by 0 bases and 2 bases, with 7 bases remaining between them. The DNA read from the CDR3 is TGCAGTGCTAGAGATAACTATCAAGAGACC. This codes for CSARDNYQET. The whole CDR3 reads CSARDNYQETQYF.

Concerning this clone: The CDR3 end is not reached by the read, which stops 3 residues before it; the germline J gene fills it in. This chain uses TRBV5-6 with TRBJ1-6; 8 bases match TRBD1. V shed 5 bases, J shed 6 bases, and the junction held 7 bases outside the gene matches. The length of the CDR3 is 15 residues. The germline CDR1 and CDR2 sequences are SGHDT and YYEEEE. Incomplete CDR3 DNA: TGTGCCAGCAGTCATACAGGGGGAAGTAATTCACCC. Protein: CASSHTGGSNSP. In full, the CDR3 is CASSHTGGSNSPLHF.

This clone has a count of ten or more. The read terminates 3 residues before the CDR3 end, so the remaining end is supplied by the germline J gene. The chain employs TRBV10-3 and TRBJ1-1, with 7 bases that match TRBD1. V lost 0 bases and J lost 0; bases outside the gene matches: 1. Germline V lookup: CDR1 ENHRY, CDR2 SYGVKD. The CDR3 is made up of 15 amino acids. The CDR3 DNA, read in part, is TGTGCCATCAGTGAGTCGGACAGGATGAACACTGAA. This encodes CAISESDRMNTE. The whole CDR3 reads CAISESDRMNTEAFF.

This clone turned up a few times. The read finishes 3 residues shy of the CDR3 end, and the germline J gene is used to complete it. V usage is TRBV29-1 and J usage is TRBJ1-2, with a weak D call TRBD1 (5 bases). The germline V gene has CDR1 SQVTM and CDR2 ANQGSEA. The CDR3 consists of 16 residues. CDR3 DNA (partial): TGCAGCGCTGACCGGTCTAGCGGGGGAGATTACAATGAC. Its translation: CSADRSSGGDYND. The whole CDR3 protein is CSADRSSGGDYNDYTF. The variable domain in full, with the rest retrieved from reference TRBV29-1 and TRBJ1-2, is SAVISQKPSRDICQRGTSLTIQCQVDSQVTMMFWYRQQPGQSLTLIATANQGSEATYESGFVIDKFPISRPNLTFSTLTVSNMSPEDSSIYLCSADRSSGGDYNDYTFGSGTRLTVV.

This clone was observed many times. The read falls 3 residues short of the CDR3 end, and the missing part is taken from the germline J gene. V usage is TRBV10-1 and J usage is TRBJ2-3; 13 nucleotides align to TRBD2. Trimming took 2 bases from V and 6 from J; bases not matched to a gene: 17. CDR1 and CDR2 from the germline V gene are WNHNN and SYGVQD (reference sequence). CDR3 size: 20 residues. CDR3 DNA (partial): TGCGCCAGCAGTGAGACTACCTCTTGGACTAGCGGGAGCCGTTCGGATACG. This encodes CASSETTSWTSGSRSDT. The whole CDR3 protein reads CASSETTSWTSGSRSDTQYF.

This clone was picked up many times. With the read ending 3 residues before the CDR3 end, the germline J gene is used to fill in that end. The V call is TRBV7-9, the J call TRBJ1-1, with a possible D match to TRBD1 (6 bases). The CDR3 covers 14 residues. Trimming cost V 0 bases and J 6 bases, with 11 bases left between them. CDR1 SEHNR and CDR2 FQNEAQ come from the germline V gene (reference sequence). CDR3 region: CASSLAGGIAEAFF. The CDR3 DNA, read in part, is TGTGCCAGCAGCTTAGCAGGGGGTATCGCTGAA. Supplemented by reference TRBV7-9 and TRBJ1-1, the full variable domain reads DTGVSQNPRHKITKRGQNVTFRCDPISEHNRLYWYRQTLGQGPEFLTYFQNEAQLEKSRLLSDRFSAERPKGSFSTLEIQRTEQGDSAMYLCASSLAGGIAEAFFGQGTRLTVV.

This clone was picked up many times. Read coverage stops 3 residues before the CDR3 terminus; the germline J gene supplies the remainder. The gene calls are TRBV5-1 and TRBJ2-2; TRBD1 agrees at 9 bases. CDR1 SGHRS and CDR2 YFSETQ come from the germline V gene. The CDR3 covers 16 residues. With 8 bases clipped from V and 6 bases from J, the junction kept 14 bases outside the gene matches. This CDR3 is CASGKAGTGYSGELFF. CDR3 bases read: TGCGCCAGTGGAAAAGCCGGGACAGGGTATTCCGGGGAG.

Worth noting for this clone: With the read ending 3 residues before the CDR3 end, the germline J gene is used to fill in that end. This chain connects TRBV19 to TRBJ2-2; a possible D gene is TRBD1 (6 bases). The length of the CDR3 is 15 residues. V gave up 4 bases and J gave up 9 bases, with 18 bases separating them. Germline CDR1 LNHDA, CDR2 SQIVND (reference sequence). This chain's CDR3 is CASSSDRITVRELFF. The sequenced CDR3 bases are TGTGCCAGTAGTAGCGACAGGATAACGGTTCGGGAG.

Regarding this clone: The read comes to an end 3 residues before the CDR3 does, leaving the germline J gene to fill in the end. The gene calls are TRBV7-8 and TRBJ2-7; D might be TRBD1 (5 bases). This CDR3 is 13 amino acids long. The germline CDR1 and CDR2 sequences are SGHVS and FQNEAQ. V gave up 7 bases and J gave up 1 base, with 11 bases separating them. CDR3 DNA, as far as it was read: TGTGCCAGCATGGACCGACAGTCCTACGAG. It is translated as CASMDRQSYE. The complete CDR3 protein is CASMDRQSYEQYF.

The table lists this clone with many counts. Coverage ceases 3 residues before the CDR3 finishes, and the germline J gene fills in the end. The genes are TRBV6-1 and TRBJ2-2, with D tentatively TRBD2 (5 bases). V lost 4 bases to trimming and J lost 5 bases, with 14 bases between them. This CDR3 is 15 amino acids long. CDR1 is MNHNS and CDR2 is SASEGT in the germline V gene. CDR3 loop: CASSGTSFATGELFF. The CDR3 DNA, read in part, is TGTGCCAGCAGTGGAACTAGTTTCGCGACCGGGGAG.

This clone was counted many times. CDR3 loop: CASQELAGSYNEQFF. Partial CDR3 DNA: TGCGCCAGCCAAGAACTAGCGGGATCCTACAATGAG. J is TRBJ2-1 and V is TRBV5-1; TRBD2 matches at 10 bases. The read ends 3 residues early relative to the CDR3; the germline J gene fills the gap. J was trimmed by 1 base and V by 7 bases; bases with no gene match: 5. In germline, CDR1 is SGHRS, CDR2 YFSETQ. CDR3 length: 15 residues.

This clone occurred many times. The read is 3 residues too short to cover the CDR3 end, so that end is filled in from the germline J gene. This chain uses TRBV7-2 with TRBJ1-2; 8 bases are shared with TRBD1. CDR3 length: 14 residues. Losses at the gene ends were 7 bases for V and 5 bases for J; bases not matched to a gene: 9. Germline CDR1 SGHTA, CDR2 FQGNSA. CDR3 DNA, as far as it was read: TGTGCCAGCACCAGACAGGGGATATCTTATGGC. Protein sequence: CASTRQGISYG. Given in full, the CDR3 is CASTRQGISYGYTF.

The sample holds a few counts of this clone. The CDR3 end is not reached by the read, which stops 3 residues before it; the germline J gene fills it in. This sequence joins TRBV7-9 and TRBJ2-3, with TRBD2 identical over 7 bases. V lost 5 bases, J lost 2 bases, and 4 bases stayed unmatched. The CDR3 is 14 residues long. Germline lookup yields CDR1 SEHNR and CDR2 FQNEAQ (reference sequence). The chain's CDR3 is CASSPGGNTDTQYF. The covered CDR3 bases are TGTGCCAGCAGCCCGGGGGGAAACACAGATACG.

The CDR3 region is CASSRVAGQPYGYTF. The covered CDR3 bases are TGTGCCAGCAGTCGGGTTGCCGGACAGCCCTATGGC. The rearrangement joins TRBV2 to TRBJ1-2, with D perhaps TRBD1 (6 bases). Read data end 3 residues before the CDR3 end; the end is taken from the germline J gene. The V end lost 5 bases, the J end lost 4 bases, and 17 bases lay between the germline ends. Germline CDR1 reads SNHLY; CDR2 reads FYNNEI. This CDR3 has 15 amino acids.

This clone occurred many times. CDR3 in amino acids: CAWSAASGSGFGRADTQYF. Partial CDR3 DNA: TGTGCCTGGAGTGCGGCTAGCGGGAGTGGCTTTGGCAGGGCAGATACG. The V and J genes are TRBV30 and TRBJ2-3; 10 bases are a match to TRBD2. Read coverage stops 3 residues before the CDR3 terminus; the germline J gene supplies the remainder. With 1 base clipped from V and 4 bases from J, the junction kept 17 bases outside the gene matches. The CDR3 contains 19 residues. The germline V gene has CDR1 GTSNPN and CDR2 SVGIG (reference sequence). Based on the CDR3 plus reference TRBV30 and TRBJ2-3, the full variable domain is SQTIHQWPATLVQPVGSPLSLECTVEGTSNPNLYWYRQAAGRGLQLLFYSVGIGQISSEVPQNLSASRPQDRQFILSSKKLLLSDSGFYLCAWSAASGSGFGRADTQYFGPGTRLTVL.

This clone was observed a handful of times. The CDR3 end is not reached by the read, which stops 3 residues before it; the germline J gene fills it in. This chain uses TRBV18 with TRBJ1-3; tentative D call: TRBD1 (6 bases). The CDR3 covers 14 residues. Per the germline V gene, CDR1 is KGHSH and CDR2 is LQKENI. CDR3 sequence reads: CASSPTTPQGTIYF. CDR3 DNA (partial): TGTGCCAGCTCACCGACAACCCCACAGGGAACC. Together with reference TRBV18 and TRBJ1-3, the CDR3 gives the full variable domain: NAGVMQNPRHLVRRRGQEARLRCSPMKGHSHVYWYRQLPEEGLKFMVYLQKENIIDESGMPKERFSAEFPKEGPSILRIQQVVRGDSAAYFCASSPTTPQGTIYFGEGSWLTVV.

This clone showed up many times. The CDR3 is cut off 3 residues early in the read; its end comes from the germline J gene. J is TRBJ1-4 and V is TRBV4-2; a weak D match, TRBD1 (5 bases). CDR1 is LGHNA, CDR2 YNFKEQ, per germline. CDR3 length: 15 amino acids. The ends were cut back, 0 bases at V and 8 bases at J, with 13 bases in the middle. Partial CDR3 DNA: TGTGCCAGCAGCCAAGATTTGACAGAACCGGAAAAA. The encoded protein is CASSQDLTEPEK. The whole CDR3 is CASSQDLTEPEKLFF.

This clone was detected many times. With the read ending 3 residues before the CDR3 end, the germline J gene is used to fill in that end. The chain is built from TRBV18 and TRBJ2-7; 8 bases align to TRBD1. V trimming: 3 bases; J trimming: 1 base; junction bases outside the gene matches: 5. CDR1 is KGHSH, CDR2 LQKENI, per germline. The CDR3 is 15 residues long. The part of the CDR3 DNA that was read is TGTGCCAGCTCACCTTCCGGGACAGGATCCTACGAG. This translates into CASSPSGTGSYE. The full CDR3 reads CASSPSGTGSYEQYF.